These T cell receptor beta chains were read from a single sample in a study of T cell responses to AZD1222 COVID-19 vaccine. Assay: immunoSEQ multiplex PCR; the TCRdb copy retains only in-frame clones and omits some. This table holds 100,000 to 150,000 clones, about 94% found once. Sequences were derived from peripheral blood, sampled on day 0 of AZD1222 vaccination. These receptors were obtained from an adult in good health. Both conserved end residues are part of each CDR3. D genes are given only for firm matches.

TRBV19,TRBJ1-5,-,CASHQGLGQPQHF,TGTGCCAGTCACCAGGGGTTGGGACAGCCCCAGCATTTT
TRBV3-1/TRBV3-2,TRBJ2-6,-,CASSQVAPLLDRGIISGANVLTF,TGTGCCAGCAGCCAAGTAGCCCCGTTGTTGGACAGAGGAATAATCTCTGGGGCCAACGTCCTGACTTTC
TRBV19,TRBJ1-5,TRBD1,CASSTARDRGKQPQHF,TGTGCCAGTAGTACCGCCCGGGACAGGGGGAAACAGCCCCAGCATTTT
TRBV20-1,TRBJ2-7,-,CSASPHLLGSIEQYF,TGCAGTGCTAGTCCCCACCTCCTAGGGTCGATCGAGCAGTACTTC
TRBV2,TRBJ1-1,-,CASSSPGVGMTEAFF,TGTGCCAGCAGTTCACCAGGGGTGGGTATGACTGAAGCTTTCTTT
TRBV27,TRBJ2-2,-,CASSQDPLGTGELFF,TGTGCCAGCAGCCAAGACCCCTTAGGCACCGGGGAGCTGTTTTTT
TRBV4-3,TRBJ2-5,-,CASSQGRGVLETQYF,TGCGCCAGCAGCCAAGGCCGAGGGGTGTTGGAGACCCAGTACTTC
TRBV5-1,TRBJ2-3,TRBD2,CASRPSGGEDTQYF,TGCGCCAGCAGACCTAGCGGGGGGGAAGATACGCAGTATTTT
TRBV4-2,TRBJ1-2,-,CASSPPPGSYGYTF,TGTGCCAGCAGCCCTCCCCCAGGGTCCTATGGCTACACCTTC
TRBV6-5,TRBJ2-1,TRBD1,CASSYRQGPYNEQFF,TGTGCCAGCAGTTACCGACAGGGCCCTTACAATGAGCAGTTCTTC
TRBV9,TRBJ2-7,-,CASSPALLSYEQYF,TGTGCCAGCAGCCCAGCCTTACTCTCCTACGAGCAGTACTTC
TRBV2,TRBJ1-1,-,CASRDSGREEAFF,TGTGCCAGCAGGGACTCAGGGAGGGAGGAAGCTTTCTTT
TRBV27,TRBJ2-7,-,CASSLGVGRIYEQYF,TGTGCCAGCAGTTTGGGGGTCGGCAGGATCTACGAGCAGTACTTC
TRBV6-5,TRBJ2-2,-,CASSRAGLRTGELFF,TGTGCCAGCAGTAGAGCAGGGTTAAGAACCGGGGAGCTGTTTTTT